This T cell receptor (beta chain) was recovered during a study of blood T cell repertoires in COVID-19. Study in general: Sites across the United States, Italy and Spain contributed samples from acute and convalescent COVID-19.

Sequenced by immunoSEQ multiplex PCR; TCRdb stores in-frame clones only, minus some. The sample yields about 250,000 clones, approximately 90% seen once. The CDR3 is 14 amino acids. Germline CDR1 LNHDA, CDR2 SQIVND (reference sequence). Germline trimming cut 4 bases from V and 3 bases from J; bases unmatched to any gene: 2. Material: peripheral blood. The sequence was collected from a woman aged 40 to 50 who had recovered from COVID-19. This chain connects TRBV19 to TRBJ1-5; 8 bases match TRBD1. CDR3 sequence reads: CASSTTGANQPQHF. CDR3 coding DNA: TGTGCCAGTAGTACGACAGGGGCCAATCAGCCCCAGCATTTT.